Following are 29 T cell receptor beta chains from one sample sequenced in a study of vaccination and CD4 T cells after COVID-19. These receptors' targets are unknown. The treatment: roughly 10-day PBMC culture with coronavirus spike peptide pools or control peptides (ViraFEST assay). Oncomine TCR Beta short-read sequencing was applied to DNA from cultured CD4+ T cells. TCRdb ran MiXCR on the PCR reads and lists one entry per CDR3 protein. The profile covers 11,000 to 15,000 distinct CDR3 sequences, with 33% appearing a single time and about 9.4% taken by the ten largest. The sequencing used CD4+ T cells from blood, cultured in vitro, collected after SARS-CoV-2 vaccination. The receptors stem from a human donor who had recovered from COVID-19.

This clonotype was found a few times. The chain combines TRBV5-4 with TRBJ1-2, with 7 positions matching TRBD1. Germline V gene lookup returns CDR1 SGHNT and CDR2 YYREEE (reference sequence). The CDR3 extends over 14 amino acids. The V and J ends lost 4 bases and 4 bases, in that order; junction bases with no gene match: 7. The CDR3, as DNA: TGTGCCAGCAGCCCCCCGGGACAGACCTATGGCTACACCTTC. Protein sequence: CASSPPGQTYGYTF.

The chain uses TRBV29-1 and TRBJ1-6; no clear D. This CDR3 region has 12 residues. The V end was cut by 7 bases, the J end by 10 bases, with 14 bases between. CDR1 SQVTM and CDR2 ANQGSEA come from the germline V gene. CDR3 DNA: TGCAGCGCTGCCACCACGGCATCACCCCTCCACTTT. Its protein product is CSAATTASPLHF.

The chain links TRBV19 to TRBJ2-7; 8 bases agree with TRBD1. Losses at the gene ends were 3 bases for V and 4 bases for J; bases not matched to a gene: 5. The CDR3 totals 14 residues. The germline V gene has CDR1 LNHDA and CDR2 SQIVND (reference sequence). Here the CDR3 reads CASSIGTGGYEQYF. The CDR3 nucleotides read TGTGCCAGTAGTATCGGCACAGGGGGATACGAGCAGTACTTC.

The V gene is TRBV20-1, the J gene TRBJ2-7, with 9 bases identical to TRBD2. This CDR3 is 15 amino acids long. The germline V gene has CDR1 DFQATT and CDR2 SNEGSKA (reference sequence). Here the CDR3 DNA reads TGCAGCGTTTTTAGCGGGGGACGAAATAAGTACGAGCAGTACTTC. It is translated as CSVFSGGRNKYEQYF.

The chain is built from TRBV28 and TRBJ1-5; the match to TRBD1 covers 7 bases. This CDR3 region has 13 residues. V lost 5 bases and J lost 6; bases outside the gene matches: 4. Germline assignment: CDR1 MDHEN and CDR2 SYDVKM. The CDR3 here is CASSPQGTQPQHF. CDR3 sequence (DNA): TGTGCCAGCAGTCCACAGGGGACTCAGCCCCAGCATTTT.

CDR3 in DNA: TGTGCCAGCTCTCCTACAGGGCTCGGGGAGCAGTTCTTC. This codes for CASSPTGLGEQFF. This chain joins TRBV18 and TRBJ2-1; D may be TRBD1 (6 bases). V was clipped by 6 bases and J by 10 bases, with 16 bases between them. CDR1 and CDR2 from the germline V gene are KGHSH and LQKENI. The CDR3 has 13 residues.

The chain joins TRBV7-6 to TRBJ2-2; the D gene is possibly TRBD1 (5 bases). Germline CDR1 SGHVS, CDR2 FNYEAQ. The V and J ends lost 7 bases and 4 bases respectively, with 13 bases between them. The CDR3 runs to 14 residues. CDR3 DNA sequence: TGTGCCAGCACTAGAGTTGGGGCCACCGGGGAGCTGTTTTTT. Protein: CASTRVGATGELFF. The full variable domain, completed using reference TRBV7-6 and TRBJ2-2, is GAGVSQSPRYKVTKRGQDVALRCDPISGHVSLYWYRQALGQGPEFLTYFNYEAQQDKSGLPNDRFSAERPEGSISTLTIQRTEQRDSAMYRCASTRVGATGELFFGEGSRLTVL.

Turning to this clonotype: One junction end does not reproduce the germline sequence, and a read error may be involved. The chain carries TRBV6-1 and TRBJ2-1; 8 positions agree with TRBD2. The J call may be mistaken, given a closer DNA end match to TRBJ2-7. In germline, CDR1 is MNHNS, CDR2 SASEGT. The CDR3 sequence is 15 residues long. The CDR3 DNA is TGTGCCAGCAGTAAAGCGGGAGCCAACTACAATGAGCAGTACTTC. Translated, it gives CASSKAGANYNEQYF.

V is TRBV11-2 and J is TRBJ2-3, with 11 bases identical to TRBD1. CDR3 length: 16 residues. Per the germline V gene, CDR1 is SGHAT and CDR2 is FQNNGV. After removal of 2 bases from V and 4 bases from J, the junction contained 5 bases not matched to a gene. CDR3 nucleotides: TGTGCCAGCAGCTTAAGGCGGACAGGGGGCCCAGATACGCAGTATTTT. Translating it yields CASSLRRTGGPDTQYF.

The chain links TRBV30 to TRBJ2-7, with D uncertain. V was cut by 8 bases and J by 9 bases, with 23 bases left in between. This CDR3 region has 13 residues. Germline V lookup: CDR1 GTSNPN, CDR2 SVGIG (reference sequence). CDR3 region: CALGFSLLSVQYF. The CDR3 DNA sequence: TGTGCCCTCGGGTTCTCTCTCCTTAGTGTGCAGTACTTC.

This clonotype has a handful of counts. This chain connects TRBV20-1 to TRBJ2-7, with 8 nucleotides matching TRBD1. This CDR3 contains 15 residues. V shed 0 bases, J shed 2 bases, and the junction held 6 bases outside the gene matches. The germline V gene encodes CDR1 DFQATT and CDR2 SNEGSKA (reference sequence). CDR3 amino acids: CSAREFRTGPYEQYF. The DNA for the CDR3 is TGCAGTGCTAGAGAATTTAGGACAGGGCCCTACGAGCAGTACTTC.

The CDR3, as DNA: TGTGCCAGCAGTTTTGTCCCGGGGGGAAACACCATATATTTT. This encodes CASSFVPGGNTIYF. This sequence joins TRBV28 and TRBJ1-3, with D unresolved. V lost 3 bases, J lost 4 bases, and 10 bases lay in between. The length of the CDR3 is 14 residues. Per the germline V gene, CDR1 is MDHEN and CDR2 is SYDVKM. Full variable domain (rest looked up from reference TRBV28 and TRBJ1-3): DVKVTQSSRYLVKRTGEKVFLECVQDMDHENMFWYRQDPGLGLRLIYFSYDVKMKEKGDIPEGYSVSREKKERFSLILESASTNQTSMYLCASSFVPGGNTIYFGEGSWLTVV.

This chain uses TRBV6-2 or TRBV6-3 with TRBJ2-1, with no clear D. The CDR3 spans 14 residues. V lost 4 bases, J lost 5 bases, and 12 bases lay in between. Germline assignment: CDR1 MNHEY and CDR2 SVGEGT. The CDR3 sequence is CASSLDAGNNEQFF. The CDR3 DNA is TGTGCCAGCAGTTTAGACGCTGGAAACAATGAGCAGTTCTTC.

The CDR3 loop reads CASTNRWGYEQYF. CDR3 in DNA: TGTGCCAGCACCAACCGTTGGGGGTACGAGCAGTACTTC. This chain links TRBV6-1 with TRBJ2-7; tentatively, D is TRBD1 or TRBD2 (5 bases each). The germline gives CDR1 MNHNS, CDR2 SASEGT. The CDR3 is made up of 13 amino acids. V was cut by 7 bases and J by 4 bases, with 14 bases left in between.

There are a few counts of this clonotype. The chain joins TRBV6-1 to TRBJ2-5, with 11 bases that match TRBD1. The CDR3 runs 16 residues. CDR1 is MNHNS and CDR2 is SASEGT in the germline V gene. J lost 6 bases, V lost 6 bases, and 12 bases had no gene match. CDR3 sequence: CASSPTGTGGFKTQYF. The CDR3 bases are TGTGCCAGCAGCCCCACCGGGACAGGGGGTTTCAAGACCCAGTACTTC.

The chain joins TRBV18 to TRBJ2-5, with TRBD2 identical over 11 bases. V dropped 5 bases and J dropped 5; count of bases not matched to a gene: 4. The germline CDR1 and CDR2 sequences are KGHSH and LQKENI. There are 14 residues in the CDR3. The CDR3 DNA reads TGTGCCAGCTCATCACTAGCGGGAGAGGAGACCCAGTACTTC. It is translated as CASSSLAGEETQYF.

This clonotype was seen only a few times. DNA for the CDR3: TGTGCCAGCAGCTTCGGGGATAGCAGCAATCAGCCCCAGCATTTT. It is translated as CASSFGDSSNQPQHF. The chain employs TRBV7-9 and TRBJ1-5; D not certain. V was shortened by 3 bases and J by 1 base, with 10 bases between the two germline ends. The length of the CDR3 is 15 residues. Germline V gene sequence: CDR1 SEHNR, CDR2 FQNEAQ (reference sequence).

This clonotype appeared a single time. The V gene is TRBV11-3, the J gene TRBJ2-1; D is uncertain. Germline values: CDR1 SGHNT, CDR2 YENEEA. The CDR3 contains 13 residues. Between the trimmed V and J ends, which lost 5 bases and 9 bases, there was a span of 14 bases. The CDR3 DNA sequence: TGTGCCAGCAGCATAAGAAGGAGCAGTGAGCAGTTCTTC. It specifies CASSIRRSSEQFF.

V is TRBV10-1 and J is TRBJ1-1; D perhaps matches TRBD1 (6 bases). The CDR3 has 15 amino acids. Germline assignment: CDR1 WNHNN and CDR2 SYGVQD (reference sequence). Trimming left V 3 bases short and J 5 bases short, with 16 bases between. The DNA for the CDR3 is TGCGCCAGCAGTGACTCGGGCACAGGGAGGACTGAAGCTTTCTTT. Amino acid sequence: CASSDSGTGRTEAFF.

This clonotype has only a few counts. CDR3 DNA: TGTGCCACCAGTTGGATACAGGGGAATCAGCCCCAGCATTTT. Its protein is CATSWIQGNQPQHF. The gene calls are TRBV15 and TRBJ1-5, with 7 bases aligning to TRBD1. The germline CDR1 and CDR2 sequences are LNHNV and YYDKDF (reference sequence). Losses at the gene ends were 6 bases for V and 4 bases for J; bases not matched to a gene: 6. The CDR3 is 14 residues long.

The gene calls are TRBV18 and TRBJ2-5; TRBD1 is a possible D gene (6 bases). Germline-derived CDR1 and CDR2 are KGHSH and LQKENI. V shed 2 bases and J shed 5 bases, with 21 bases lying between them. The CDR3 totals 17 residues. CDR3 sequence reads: CASSPTTGHSVRETQYF. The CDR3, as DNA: TGTGCCAGCTCACCAACTACGGGACACTCAGTACGGGAGACCCAGTACTTC.

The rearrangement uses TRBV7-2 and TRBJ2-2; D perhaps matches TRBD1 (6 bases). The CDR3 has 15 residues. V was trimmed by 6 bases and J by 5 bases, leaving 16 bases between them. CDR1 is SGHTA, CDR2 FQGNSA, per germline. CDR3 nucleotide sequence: TGTGCCAGCAGGGGGAGTGGACAGACTACCGGGGAGCTGTTTTTT. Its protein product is CASRGSGQTTGELFF.

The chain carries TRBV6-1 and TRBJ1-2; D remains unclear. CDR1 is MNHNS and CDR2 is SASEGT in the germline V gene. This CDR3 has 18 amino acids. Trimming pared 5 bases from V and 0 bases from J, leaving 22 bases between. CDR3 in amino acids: CASSIQPSLTQANYGYTF. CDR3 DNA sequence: TGTGCCAGCAGTATCCAGCCTTCTCTTACCCAAGCTAACTATGGCTACACCTTC.

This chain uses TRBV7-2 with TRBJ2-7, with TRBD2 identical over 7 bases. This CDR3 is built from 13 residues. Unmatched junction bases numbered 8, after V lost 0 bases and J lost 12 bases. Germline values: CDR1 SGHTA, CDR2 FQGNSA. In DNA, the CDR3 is TGTGCCAGCAGCTTAGCGCGGATAGCGGGCCCGTACTTC. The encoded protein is CASSLARIAGPYF.

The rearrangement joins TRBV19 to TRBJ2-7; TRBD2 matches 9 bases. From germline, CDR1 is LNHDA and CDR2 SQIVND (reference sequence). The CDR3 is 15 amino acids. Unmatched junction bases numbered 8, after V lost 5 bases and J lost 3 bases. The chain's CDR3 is CASSPGLAALYEQYF. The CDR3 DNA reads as TGTGCCAGTAGTCCGGGACTAGCCGCACTCTACGAGCAGTACTTC.

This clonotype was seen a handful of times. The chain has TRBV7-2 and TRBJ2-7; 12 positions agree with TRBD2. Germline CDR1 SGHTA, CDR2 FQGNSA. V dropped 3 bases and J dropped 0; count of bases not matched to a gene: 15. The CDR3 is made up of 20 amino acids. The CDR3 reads CASSLMGASGRDLSSYEQYF. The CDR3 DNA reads TGTGCCAGCAGCTTGATGGGGGCTAGCGGGAGGGACCTGAGCTCCTACGAGCAGTACTTC.

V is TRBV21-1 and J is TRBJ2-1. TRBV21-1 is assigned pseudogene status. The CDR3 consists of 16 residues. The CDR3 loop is CASSKVSANSYNEQFF. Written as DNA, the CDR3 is TGTGCCAGCAGCAAAGTCTCAGCGAACTCCTACAATGAGCAGTTCTTC.

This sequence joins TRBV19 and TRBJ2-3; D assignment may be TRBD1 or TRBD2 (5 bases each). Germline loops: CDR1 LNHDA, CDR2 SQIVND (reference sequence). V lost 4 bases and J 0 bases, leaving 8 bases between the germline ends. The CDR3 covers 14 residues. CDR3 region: CASSRDGSTDTQYF. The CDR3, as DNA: TGTGCCAGTAGTAGGGACGGCAGCACAGATACGCAGTATTTT.

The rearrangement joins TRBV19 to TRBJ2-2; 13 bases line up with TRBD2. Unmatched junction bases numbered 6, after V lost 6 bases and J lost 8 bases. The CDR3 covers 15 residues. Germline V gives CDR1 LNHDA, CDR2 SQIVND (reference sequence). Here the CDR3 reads CASRLGLAGVGELFF. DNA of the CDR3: TGTGCCAGTAGGCTAGGACTAGCGGGAGTGGGGGAGCTGTTTTTT.